The present TCR beta chain was sequenced within a study of blood T cell repertoires in COVID-19. The V gene lost 4 bases and the J gene lost 7 bases, with 9 bases spanning the gap. The CDR3 extends over 11 amino acids. In germline, CDR1 is SGHDT, CDR2 YYEEEE. Per the original methods: Amplifying reference gene primers gave estimates of nucleated cell counts. The assay was immunoSEQ multiplex PCR, and TCRdb's table has in-frame clones only and misses some. V, J and clone size are taken as reported in that table, and D and trimming were inferred from the DNA itself. The sample carries 100,000 to 150,000 clones, around 89% recorded once.

The clonotype originates from a man in his 60s with COVID-19, enrolled during active disease. The rearrangement links TRBV5-6 to TRBJ2-7; weak D call: TRBD2 (5 bases). Sequencing input: peripheral blood. The chain's CDR3 is CASSRPGEQYF. The CDR3 nucleotides are TGTGCCAGCAGCCGCCCGGGGGAGCAGTACTTC.